Detailed here is one T cell receptor beta chain. Its specificity is unknown. Treatment defined: 10-day PBMC culture with coronavirus spike peptide pools or control peptides (ViraFEST assay). Cultured CD4+ T cell DNA underwent sequencing with the Oncomine TCR Beta short-read assay. TCRdb passed the PCR reads through MiXCR, listing each CDR3 protein once. The sample consists of 3,200 or so distinct CDR3 sequences, about 80% of them appearing once. The entry originates in a study of vaccination and CD4 T cells after COVID-19. The clonotype was recovered from a human donor who had recovered from COVID-19. The specimen was CD4+ T cells from blood, cultured in vitro.

The CDR3 DNA reads TGTGCCAGCAGCTTAGTACGACAGGCCGGGGAGCTGTTTTTT. Translation gives CASSLVRQAGELFF. V and J are TRBV7-2 and TRBJ2-2, with D maybe TRBD1 (6 bases). The CDR3 has 14 residues. Looked up from germline, CDR1 is SGHTA and CDR2 is FQGNSA. V shed 1 base and J shed 6 bases, with 9 bases lying between them.